The 2 T cell receptor beta chains given below trace back to one sample, sequenced in a study of tumor and adjacent non-tumor tissue in lung cancer. TCRbeta libraries were built with three rounds of nested PCR, modified from ARM-PCR. TCRdb re-derived calls from the multiplex PCR reads in MiXCR, one entry per CDR3 protein. Here the sample spans 55,000 to 75,000 distinct CDR3 sequences, just under 60% being singletons. RNA was extracted from bulk tissue without any cell sorting. Sequencing was performed on lung tumor tissue. These receptors were collected from a man between 50 and 59 years old with non-small cell lung cancer.

With respect to this clonotype: At one of its ends the junction is not consistent with the germline gene, which may arise from a read error. This chain uses TRBV11-2 with TRBJ2-3; 8 bases are a match to TRBD1. The germline CDR1 and CDR2 sequences are SGHAT and FQNNGV. CDR3 size: 16 residues. DNA for the CDR3: TGTGGCAGCAGCCTTCTAGGACAGGGCGGCACAGATACGCGGTATTTT. It codes for CGSSLLGQGGTDTRYF. Full variable domain (outside the CDR3, taken from reference TRBV11-2 and TRBJ2-3): EAGVAQSPRYKIIEKRQSVAFWCNPISGHATLYWYQQILGQGPKLLIQFQNNGVVDDSQLPKDRFSAERLKGVDSTLKIQPAKLEDSAVYLCGSSLLGQGGTDTRYFGPGTRLTVL.

J is TRBJ1-2 and V is TRBV7-3, with D uncertain. Germline CDR1 and CDR2: SGHTA and FQGTGA. V lost 4 bases and J 9 bases, leaving 15 bases between the germline ends. The CDR3 has 13 residues. DNA for the CDR3: TGTGCCAGCAGCTCGGGCCCTGGCGATCGCTACACCTTC. This codes for CASSSGPGDRYTF.